This T cell receptor beta chain appears in the sequencing data of a study of T-cell reconstitution after alpha-beta-depleted transplantation in children. Unique molecular identifiers were incorporated into the prepared TCRbeta library. TCRdb ran MiXCR on the PCR reads and lists one entry per CDR3 protein. The table lists hundreds of thousands of distinct CDR3 sequences, 15% to 20% of them singletons. Between the trimmed V and J ends, which lost 5 bases and 6 bases, there was a span of 15 bases. Germline CDR1 and CDR2: SGHDT and YYEEEE. The CDR3 totals 14 residues. This clonotype was counted ten times or more.

The V gene is TRBV5-6, the J gene TRBJ2-1; D not certain. The sample was PBMCs from the stem cell graft donor, taken from the stem cell graft. The source of this sequence is a human donor who donated a stem cell graft to a child with acute myeloid leukemia. The CDR3 DNA reads as TGTGCCAGCAGGAAAGAGGAACCGCCCAATGAGCAGTTCTTC. Its protein is CASRKEEPPNEQFF.